In its sample, the clone carrying this T cell receptor (beta chain) was seen a few times. The junction had 11 bases not matched to a gene; V was cut back by 3 bases and J by 8 bases. Germline values: CDR1 ENHRY, CDR2 SYGVKD. This CDR3 has 15 residues. These data belong to a study of blood T cell repertoires in COVID-19. Study-wide background: Samples came from the United States, Italy and Spain, spanning acute and convalescent COVID-19. Sources were T cells, B-cell-depleted T cells, or PBMCs; the material itself was cDNA or gDNA.

Original data processing: Estimates of nucleated cell counts were drawn from the amplification of reference gene primers. Sequencing was performed with immunoSEQ multiplex PCR; in TCRdb, only in-frame clones are kept and a portion is missing. The V and J calls and clone size come from that table; D and trimming were worked out from the DNA. The sample has 200,000 to 250,000 clones; 65% to 90% are singletons. Sequencing used peripheral blood. The clonotype was recovered from an elderly woman with active or convalescent COVID-19. This chain joins TRBV10-3 and TRBJ1-2, with 8 bases identical to TRBD1. The CDR3 DNA reads TGTGCCATCAGTGAACGGACAGGGATTCTTGAAGGCTACACCTTC. Amino acid sequence: CAISERTGILEGYTF.